These 25 T cell receptor beta chains originate from one sample sequenced in a study of blood T cell repertoires in COVID-19 (dated by TCRdb to 2020 to 2021). Libraries came from the immunoSEQ multiplex PCR assay. TCRdb provides this immuneACCESS table in a form limited to in-frame rearrangements. Some clones are lacking; in checked studies, under half of them reflect an unresolved V gene, and why the rest are absent is not known. For this sample the table gives 31,000 or so clones, of which 70% to 90% were detected only once. The top ten hold approximately 25% of the sample. The sequenced sample was peripheral blood. These receptors were collected from a human donor with active COVID-19. The donor label of this sample is uncertain.

This rearrangement joins TRBV3-1 (or the pseudogene TRBV3-2) to TRBJ2-2; 15 bases agree with TRBD2. With V trimmed by 7 bases and J by 3 bases, 9 bases remained unmatched. The CDR3 is 18 amino acids. CDR1 and CDR2 from the germline V gene are LGHDT and YNNKEL (reference sequence). For the CDR3, the DNA is TGTGCCAGCACCCTTTGGACTAGCGGGGGGGCCTACACCGGGGAGCTGTTTTTT. It specifies CASTLWTSGGAYTGELFF.

This clone appeared a single time. V and J are TRBV5-4 and TRBJ2-2, with 11 positions matching TRBD2. V was clipped by 3 bases and J by 5 bases; unmatched bases: 15. CDR1 and CDR2 from the germline V gene are SGHNT and YYREEE (reference sequence). There are 19 residues in the CDR3. CDR3 in DNA: TGTGCCAGCAGCTCCCCCGTTATACCTAGCGGGAGGCGTACCGGGGAGCTGTTTTTT. This gives the protein CASSSPVIPSGRRTGELFF.

The chain has TRBV5-3 and TRBJ2-3; 15 positions agree with TRBD2. TRBV5-3 is an ORF, with its function uncertain. This CDR3 region has 14 residues. J lost 4 bases, V lost 10 bases, and 4 bases had no gene match. This CDR3 is CARTSGGVSDTQYF. The CDR3, as DNA: TGTGCCCGGACTAGCGGGGGGGTTTCAGATACGCAGTATTTT.

Written as DNA, the CDR3 is TGTGCCAGCGGGACAGGGCGAGGCCAAGAGACCCAGTACTTC. Translating gives CASGTGRGQETQYF. The chain couples TRBV6-5 to TRBJ2-5, with TRBD1 matching over 9 bases. The J segment lost 1 base and the V segment lost 8 bases, leaving 5 bases of the junction unmatched. The CDR3 contains 14 residues. Germline V gives CDR1 MNHEY, CDR2 SVGAGI.

V is TRBV11-3 and J is TRBJ2-1, with TRBD2 matching 11 bases. The V gene's germline CDR1 is SGHNT and CDR2 YENEEA. V lost 3 bases, J lost 8 bases, and 6 bases stayed unmatched. The CDR3 extends over 15 amino acids. The DNA of the CDR3 is TGTGCCAGCAGCTTTAGCGGGAGGGCAGGCGATGAGCAGTTCTTC. This encodes CASSFSGRAGDEQFF.

This clone showed up just a few times. This chain joins TRBV11-2 and TRBJ2-7, with TRBD1 matching over 11 bases. The J segment lost 8 bases and the V segment lost 2 bases, leaving 5 bases of the junction unmatched. The CDR3 extends over 14 amino acids. Germline CDR1 and CDR2: SGHAT and FQNNGV. CDR3: CASSLPRTGGQQYF. The CDR3 bases are TGTGCCAGCAGCTTACCGCGGACAGGGGGCCAGCAGTACTTC.

This clone was found once. The chain couples TRBV12-3 or TRBV12-4 to TRBJ1-1, with D tentatively TRBD1 (5 bases). This CDR3 contains 13 residues. Trimming took 5 bases from V and 5 from J, leaving 12 bases between them. CDR3 bases: TGTGCCAGCAGTGCTGGGGGGGGTACTGAAGCTTTCTTT. Protein sequence: CASSAGGGTEAFF.

V gene TRBV11-2 combines with J gene TRBJ1-6, with D possibly matching TRBD1 (5 bases). This CDR3 comprises 15 residues. Trimming stripped 0 bases from V and 9 bases from J, with 12 bases between. Germline CDR1 and CDR2: SGHAT and FQNNGV. CDR3 region: CASSLEPGGGSPLHF. CDR3 DNA: TGTGCCAGCAGCTTAGAACCGGGGGGGGGTTCACCCCTCCACTTT.

Note on this clone: At one end the junction does not follow the germline gene, possibly because of a read error. This rearrangement joins TRBV7-2 to TRBJ1-5, with 7 bases aligning to TRBD1. The V gene's germline CDR1 is SGHTA and CDR2 FQGNSA. The CDR3 has 16 residues. Written as DNA, the CDR3 is TGTGCCAGCAGCCTAGCGGCGACAGGGTCGAGTCAGCCCCAGCATTTT. It codes for CASSLAATGSSQPQHF.

This chain uses TRBV12-3 or TRBV12-4 with TRBJ1-2; no definite D call. The CDR3 has 13 residues. V gave up 3 bases and J gave up 8 bases, with 13 bases separating them. CDR3 in amino acids: CASSLAASGGYTF. In DNA form, the CDR3 reads TGTGCCAGCAGTTTGGCGGCCTCGGGAGGCTACACCTTC.

The chain links TRBV11-3 to TRBJ2-7; the D is unclear. The CDR3 sequence is 13 residues long. CDR1 and CDR2 (germline): SGHNT, YENEEA. V was cut by 5 bases and J by 6 bases, with 14 bases left in between. This CDR3 is CASSPLALPEQYF. As DNA, the CDR3 is TGTGCCAGCAGCCCCCTGGCATTACCCGAGCAGTACTTC.

CDR3: CASSLITSGTDTQYF. CDR3 coding DNA: TGCGCCAGCAGCTTAATCACTAGTGGTACAGATACGCAGTATTTT. The chain couples TRBV5-1 to TRBJ2-3; TRBD2 is a possible D gene (5 bases). The germline V gene encodes CDR1 SGHRS and CDR2 YFSETQ. The CDR3 is made up of 15 amino acids. Trimming stripped 2 bases from V and 3 bases from J, with 13 bases between.

The chain uses TRBV30 and TRBJ2-1; a possible D gene is TRBD1 (7 bases). The V end lost 3 bases, the J end lost 3 bases, and 15 bases lay between the germline ends. Germline-derived CDR1 and CDR2 are GTSNPN and SVGIG (reference sequence). The CDR3 is 15 amino acids. CDR3: CAWRSRQGGYNEQFF. CDR3 nucleotide sequence: TGTGCCTGGAGGTCTCGACAGGGAGGCTACAATGAGCAGTTCTTC.

This chain links TRBV5-6 with TRBJ2-7; D not resolved. Trimming removed 2 bases at V and 0 bases at J, with 12 bases between. The CDR3 runs 15 residues. Germline assignment: CDR1 SGHDT and CDR2 YYEEEE. In DNA form, the CDR3 reads TGTGCCAGCAGCTTTGGTCAGATAACCTCCTACGAGCAGTACTTC. This encodes CASSFGQITSYEQYF.

The rearrangement uses TRBV2 and TRBJ2-3; 10 bases are shared with TRBD2. Germline lookup yields CDR1 SNHLY and CDR2 FYNNEI. The CDR3 loop spans 15 amino acids. Losses at the gene ends were 6 bases for V and 3 bases for J; bases not matched to a gene: 6. Written as DNA, the CDR3 is TGTGCCAGCAGGCCGCTAGCGGGAGTGACAGATACGCAGTATTTT. Amino acid sequence: CASRPLAGVTDTQYF.

V gene TRBV14 combines with J gene TRBJ1-3; 8 bases align to TRBD1. V shed 4 bases and J 2 bases; nucleotides not matched to a gene: 1. The CDR3 consists of 14 residues. Germline V gene data show CDR1 as SGHDN and CDR2 as FVKESK. The CDR3 region is CASSPDRAGNTIYF. The CDR3 nucleotides are TGTGCCAGCAGCCCGGACAGGGCTGGAAACACCATATATTTT.

V is TRBV3-1 (or the pseudogene TRBV3-2) and J is TRBJ2-5; TRBD1 matches at 10 bases. Germline loops: CDR1 LGHDT, CDR2 YNNKEL (reference sequence). Trimming removed 1 base from V and 8 bases from J; junction bases left unmatched: 1. The CDR3 is 13 residues long. The CDR3 sequence is CASSQGTGGTQYF. Here the CDR3 DNA reads TGTGCCAGCAGCCAAGGGACAGGGGGAACCCAGTACTTC.

This chain connects TRBV14 to TRBJ1-1; TRBD1 matches 9 bases. V shed 6 bases, J shed 3 bases, and the junction held 11 bases outside the gene matches. From germline, CDR1 is SGHDN and CDR2 FVKESK. The CDR3 loop spans 16 amino acids. The CDR3 region is CASSHYRGRLDTEAFF. CDR3 in DNA: TGTGCCAGCAGTCACTACAGGGGGCGCTTGGACACTGAAGCTTTCTTT.

The chain joins TRBV10-2 to TRBJ2-5; 8 bases align to TRBD1. The germline V gene encodes CDR1 WSHSY and CDR2 SAAADI. Losses at the gene ends were 7 bases for V and 0 bases for J; bases not matched to a gene: 4. This CDR3 is 14 amino acids long. The CDR3 loop is CASTWDRYQETQYF. The CDR3 coding sequence is TGCGCCAGCACCTGGGACAGGTACCAAGAGACCCAGTACTTC.

The chain uses TRBV4-2 and TRBJ1-6; tentatively, D is TRBD1 (6 bases). The CDR3 totals 17 residues. V gave up 1 base and J gave up 1 base, with 11 bases separating them. The germline V gene encodes CDR1 LGHNA and CDR2 YNFKEQ. Here the CDR3 DNA reads TGTGCCAGCAGCCAAGGGAACAGGGAATCCTATAATTCACCCCTCCACTTT. It codes for CASSQGNRESYNSPLHF.

This chain joins TRBV6-5 and TRBJ2-7; weak D call: TRBD2 (5 bases). Per the germline V gene, CDR1 is MNHEY and CDR2 is SVGAGI. The V end was cut by 0 bases, the J end by 2 bases, with 8 bases between. CDR3 length equals 14 residues. This CDR3 reads CASSYSGVPYEQYF. The CDR3 DNA sequence: TGTGCCAGCAGTTACTCCGGGGTCCCCTACGAGCAGTACTTC.

This chain links TRBV3-1 (or the pseudogene TRBV3-2) with TRBJ2-7; possible D gene TRBD1, 6 bases. Deletions cut 4 bases from V and 2 bases from J, with 15 bases between. Germline-derived CDR1 and CDR2 are LGHDT and YNNKEL (reference sequence). CDR3 length: 15 residues. The CDR3 bases are TGTGCCAGCAGCCCCCAACAGGGAATTGCCTACGAGCAGTACTTC. Translating gives CASSPQQGIAYEQYF.

This clone was recorded only once. V gene TRBV3-1 (or the pseudogene TRBV3-2) combines with J gene TRBJ2-3; a possible D gene is TRBD2 (6 bases). V was shortened by 1 base and J by 1 base, with 9 bases between the two germline ends. The CDR3 is 15 residues long. Germline CDR1 and CDR2: LGHDT and YNNKEL (reference sequence). CDR3 in amino acids: CASSQGPGGTDTQYF. The DNA for the CDR3 is TGTGCCAGCAGCCAAGGGCCGGGAGGCACAGATACGCAGTATTTT.

This chain connects TRBV18 to TRBJ1-1; maybe TRBD1 (5 bases). Germline CDR1 reads KGHSH; CDR2 reads LQKENI. Trimming cost V 4 bases and J 1 base, with 10 bases left between them. The CDR3 is 14 residues long. The CDR3 region has the DNA TGTGCCAGCTCACACTTGACAGAGAACACTGAAGCTTTCTTT. This encodes CASSHLTENTEAFF.

In this sample, this clone turned up once. The gene calls are TRBV4-2 and TRBJ2-5; TRBD2 matches at 9 bases. After removal of 1 base from V and 1 base from J, the junction contained 1 base not matched to a gene. Germline V gene data show CDR1 as LGHNA and CDR2 as YNFKEQ. This CDR3 region has 15 residues. CDR3 sequence reads: CASSQASGIQETQYF. The CDR3 nucleotides read TGTGCCAGCAGCCAAGCTAGCGGGATCCAAGAGACCCAGTACTTC.